This TCR beta chain was recovered during a study of cytomegalovirus exposure and HLA in healthy donors. General study results and limits: Most TCR sequences were seen very rarely across donors, but some public TCRs occurred in many. The investigators catalogued some 150 TCR beta chains as cytomegalovirus-associated. In the approximately 130 validation repertoires, more than 85% of cluster scores exceeded 0, per a later analysis. Researchers reported that three CMV-associated chains were confirmed in vitro as CMV antigen-specific.

Sequencing used immunoSEQ multiplex PCR; TCRdb keeps in-frame clones, though not all of them. This table has 200,000 to 250,000 clones, more than 75% appearing once. V trimming: 2 bases; J trimming: 5 bases; junction bases outside the gene matches: 5. CDR3 length: 14 amino acids. Germline V gene lookup returns CDR1 MNHEY and CDR2 SMNVEV (reference sequence). Comments on this clone: The antigen remains unidentified.

The chain combines TRBV27 with TRBJ1-1; TRBD1 aligns across 7 bases. This TCR derives from a man between 18 and 29 years old in good health and CMV-seropositive. The sample was PBMCs. The CDR3 sequence: CASSLRQGGTEAFF. CDR3 nucleotides: TGTGCCAGCAGTTTACGACAGGGTGGGACTGAAGCTTTCTTT.